This entry is about one TCR beta chain. Its antigen remains unidentified. The germline CDR1 and CDR2 sequences are SEHNR and FQNEAQ (reference sequence). V dropped 2 bases and J dropped 2; count of bases not matched to a gene: 15. The CDR3 has 19 residues. The sample belongs to a study of T cell responses to AZD1222 COVID-19 vaccine. Study outcomes and limitations: Once two AZD1222 doses were given, Spike-specific TCR breadth and depth went up. Vaccine-associated CD4 TCRs ranged over spike, dominating at 160-218 and 743-854. Females outnumbered males among donors, who were mostly white British; clonal diversity was possibly underestimated.

The repertoire was sequenced with immunoSEQ multiplex PCR; TCRdb's copy has only in-frame clones and lacks some. The repertoire holds approximately 130,000 clones, with 90% as singletons. Sequenced material: peripheral blood, taken on day 0 of AZD1222 vaccination. This receptor was identified in an adult in good health. The rearrangement links TRBV7-9 to TRBJ2-7; 10 bases fit TRBD2. The CDR3 DNA is TGTGCCAGCAGCTTAATGCGGGGGGCTAGCGGGAGACCCCCCTACGAGCAGTACTTC. Protein product: CASSLMRGASGRPPYEQYF. Full variable domain (outside the CDR3, taken from reference TRBV7-9 and TRBJ2-7): DTGVSQNPRHKITKRGQNVTFRCDPISEHNRLYWYRQTLGQGPEFLTYFQNEAQLEKSRLLSDRFSAERPKGSFSTLEIQRTEQGDSAMYLCASSLMRGASGRPPYEQYFGPGTRLTVT.